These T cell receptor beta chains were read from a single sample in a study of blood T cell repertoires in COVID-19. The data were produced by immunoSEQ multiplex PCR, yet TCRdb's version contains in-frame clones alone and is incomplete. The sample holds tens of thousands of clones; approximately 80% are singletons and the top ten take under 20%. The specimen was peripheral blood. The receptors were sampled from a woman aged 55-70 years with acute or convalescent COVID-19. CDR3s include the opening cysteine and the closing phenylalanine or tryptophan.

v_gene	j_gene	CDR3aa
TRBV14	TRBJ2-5	CASSQDSVGGRKTQYF
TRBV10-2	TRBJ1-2	CASSEGRAPLDGYTF
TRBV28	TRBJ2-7	CASSSPGDRGQLNEQYF
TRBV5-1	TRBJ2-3	CASSPASGDTQYF
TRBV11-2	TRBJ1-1	CASSSGQGAGTEAFF
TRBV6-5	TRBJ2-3	CASSYPPVWTQYF
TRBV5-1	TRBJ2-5	CASSLVGQIQETQYF
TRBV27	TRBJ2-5	CASTLSYRTGQETQYF
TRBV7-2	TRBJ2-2	CASSLLGAGGTGELFF
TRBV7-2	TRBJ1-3	CASSLHGRGMSGNTIYF
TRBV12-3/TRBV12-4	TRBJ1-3	CASRERQKNTIYF
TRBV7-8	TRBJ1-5	CASSLGTGRGNQPQHF
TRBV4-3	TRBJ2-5	CASSQDVRGGQGTQYF
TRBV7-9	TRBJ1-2	CASRDGQAQIYTF
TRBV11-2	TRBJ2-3	CASSSDWADTQYF
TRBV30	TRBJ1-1	CAWTGGFNTEAFF
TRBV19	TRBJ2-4	CASSPLGGAKNIQYF
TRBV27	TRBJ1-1	CASSPPPFTGGMNTEAFF
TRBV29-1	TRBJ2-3	CSVGGLAGSSTDTQYF
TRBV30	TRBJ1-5	CAWSPLNGYQPQHF
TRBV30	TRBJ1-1	CAWSVDLSREAFF
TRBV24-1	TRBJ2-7	CATAGDSYEQYF
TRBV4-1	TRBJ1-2	CASSQDRSGNYGYTF
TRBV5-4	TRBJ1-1	CASQIGEGLTNTEAFF
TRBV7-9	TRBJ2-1	CASSLGGRGPVNEQFF